This T cell receptor (beta chain) derives from a study of T cells in Graves' hyperthyroidism and ophthalmopathy (dated by TCRdb to about 2019). Study-level background: TCR V-J signatures able to tell the groups apart were searched for in a discovery cohort of 90 to 100 patients, of whom around 43 had Graves' ophthalmopathy and under 65 had stable Graves' hyperthyroidism. Thyroid tissue and blood T-cell repertoires from six Graves' hyperthyroidism patients were also compared in the study. Prospective prediction of ophthalmopathy was tested in an independent validation cohort consisting of 18 hyperthyroidism patients and over 15 patients who later progressed to ophthalmopathy. TCR Vbeta CDR3 sequencing of 120 to 150 peripheral blood samples (over 40 ophthalmopathy, 75 hyperthyroidism and some 17 progressor patients) is reported in the paper. After sampling, hyperthyroidism patients received methimazole starting at 30 mg daily, and ophthalmopathy patients received high-dose intravenous methylprednisolone. The 75 to 100 discovery patients were randomly split 7:3 into training and test sets.

A patient counted as having stable Graves' hyperthyroidism if no progression to ophthalmopathy occurred over 18 months of follow-up. Hyperthyroidism patients were aged 18 to 65 years and newly diagnosed, with disease duration of less than 2 months. The study excluded patients with uncontrolled infections, other autoimmune diseases, pregnancy or lactation. Diagnoses were established on the basis of clinical symptoms, serum thyroxine and TRAb, thyroid ultrasound, and orbital computed tomography. Total RNA was extracted using Trizol reagent, and RNA quality was assessed on an Agilent 2100 Bioanalyzer. TCR beta CDR3 regions were amplified from RNA transcripts. For the first round of RT-PCR on the TCR CDR3, the HTBI primer set was used together with the Qiagen OneStep RT-PCR kit. A second multiplex PCR round built the libraries, followed by size selection and purification. Sequencing of the libraries was done on an Illumina HiSeq2000 using paired-end 100 bp reads. In the original analysis: SOAPnuke was used to process the raw data, removing reads that contained adapters or uncalled bases, had a mean Phred below 15, or lacked an exact match to the constant primer or identifier. COPE v1.2.5 was used to merge the high-quality paired reads, and each unique nucleotide sequence was defined as a clonotype. MiTCR v1.1 was used to align clonotypes to the IMGT TRBV, TRBD and TRBJ reference segments. The analysis was restricted to V-J combinations with a frequency above 0.0001, which together covered 99.2% of the repertoires. The TCS score was defined as F50 (clonal expansion) divided by E x V (chaos), with BLOSUM62-based TCRdist calculated between CDR3 peptides within each V-J. Welch's t-statistics and random forest reduced fewer than 550 V-J features to roughly 13, which were used in a naive Bayes classifier (R e1071). The Morisita-Horn index was used to measure how similar the thyroid and blood repertoires were. Starting from the raw public reads, TCRdb applied fastp trimming at Q25, assembled clones with MiXCR and retained in-frame beta chains. Rows with one shared CDR3 protein collapse into an entry with the most common genes and DNA. Clone size and V and J calls follow TCRdb, not the original study. Here the sample has fewer than 750,000 distinct CDR3 sequences; about half occur a single time. Around 8% of the sample is in the top ten clones.

Broader findings and caveats from the paper: In validation, the model predicted progression to ophthalmopathy a median of roughly 6.2 months before onset, with about 70% sensitivity and just under 75% specificity. Ophthalmopathy was separated from stable hyperthyroidism by a 13 V-J signature model, with about 86% sensitivity and 81% to 83% specificity obtained in cross-validation and 80%/75% obtained in testing. Most expanded thyroid clonotypes (frequency above 0.001) were also found in blood, which suggests that blood repertoires may mirror thyroid immune responses. Sample size was not statistically predetermined, and blinding of investigators to group allocation was not performed.

This clonotype was detected many times. Which antigen it targets is not known. The junction does not match germline at one end; this may be a read error. From the germline V gene (reference sequence), CDR1 is LNHNV and CDR2 is YYDKDF. The CDR3 contains 15 residues, cysteine and phenylalanine counted. The kept DNA is CDR3 alone, 45 bases in frame from the first base. Material for sequencing was peripheral blood or thyroid tissue (not recorded which). The chain is encoded by TRBV15 joined to TRBJ1-2; 7 central bases correspond to TRBD1. The sequence derives from a young woman with Graves' hyperthyroidism. The CDR3 corresponds to CATTRPGTANYGYTF. In nucleotides, the sequence is TGTGCCACCACCAGACCTGGGACAGCTAACTATGGCTACACCTTC.